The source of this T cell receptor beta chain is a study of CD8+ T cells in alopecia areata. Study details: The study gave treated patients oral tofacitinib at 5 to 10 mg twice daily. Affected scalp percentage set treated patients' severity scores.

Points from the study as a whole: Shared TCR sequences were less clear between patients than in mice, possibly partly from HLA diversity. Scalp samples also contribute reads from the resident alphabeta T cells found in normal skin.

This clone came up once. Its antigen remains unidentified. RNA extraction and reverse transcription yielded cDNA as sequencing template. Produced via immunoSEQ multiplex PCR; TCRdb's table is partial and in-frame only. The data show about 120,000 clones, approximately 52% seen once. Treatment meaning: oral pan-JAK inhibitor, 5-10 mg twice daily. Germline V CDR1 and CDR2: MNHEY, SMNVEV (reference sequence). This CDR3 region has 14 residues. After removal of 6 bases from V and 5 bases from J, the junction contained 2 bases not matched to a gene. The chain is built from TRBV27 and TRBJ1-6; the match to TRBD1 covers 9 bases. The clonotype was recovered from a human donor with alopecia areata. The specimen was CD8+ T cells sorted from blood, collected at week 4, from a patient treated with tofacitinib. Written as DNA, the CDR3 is TGTGCCAGCAGGAGACAGGGGGATAATTCACCCCTCCACTTT. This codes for CASRRQGDNSPLHF.